This T cell receptor (beta chain) was sequenced in a study of patients and donors after allogeneic stem cell transplantation. TCRdb used MiXCR to reprocess the RT-PCR reads, holding one entry per CDR3 protein. The table lists approximately 150,000 distinct CDR3 sequences, roughly 35% of them singletons, with 50% in the top ten. Between the trimmed V and J ends, which lost 6 bases and 8 bases, there was a span of 8 bases. This CDR3 has 11 residues. Per germline, CDR1 WSHSY and CDR2 SAAADI. This rearrangement joins TRBV10-2 to TRBJ2-1; the D gene is possibly TRBD2 (5 bases). Sample: blood, either unsorted or a sorted T cell fraction (not recorded which). This receptor was identified in a human donor who was either an allogeneic HSCT recipient or a stem cell or donor lymphocyte infusion donor (not recorded which). It is not recorded whose cells these are; they may come from a transplant donor. The CDR3 nucleotides are TGCGCCAGCAGAGGGAGAGATGAGCAGTTCTTC. It specifies CASRGRDEQFF.